Below, 30 T cell receptor beta chains from the same sample are listed, as sequenced in a study of cytotoxic CD8 clonotypes in ibrutinib-treated CLL. Method: immunoSEQ multiplex PCR; TCRdb's copy keeps in-frame clones and lacks some. The sample contains around 92,000 clones, 75% to 80% of which appear only once. Sequencing used PBMCs, obtained after 24 months of ibrutinib treatment. Receptors were obtained from a human donor with chronic lymphocytic leukemia.

The chain joins TRBV7-8 to TRBJ2-7; D gene uncertain. The V gene's germline CDR1 is SGHVS and CDR2 FQNEAQ. The CDR3 totals 12 residues. V was cut by 6 bases and J by 6 bases, with 12 bases left in between. The CDR3 nucleotides read TGTGCCAGCAGTCCCGTGGTGGGCGAGCAGTACTTC. It specifies CASSPVVGEQYF.

This clone was recorded a few times. DNA for the CDR3: TGTGCCAGCAGCCAGGGGGACAGGGAGAACACTGAAGCTTTCTTT. This sequence encodes CASSQGDRENTEAFF. The rearrangement uses TRBV4-2 and TRBJ1-1; 9 bases are a match to TRBD1. The J segment lost 1 base and the V segment lost 3 bases, leaving 3 bases of the junction unmatched. CDR1 LGHNA and CDR2 YNFKEQ come from the germline V gene. This CDR3 has 15 amino acids.

The chain joins TRBV10-1 to TRBJ1-1, with a tentative D call TRBD1 (5 bases). CDR1 is WNHNN and CDR2 is SYGVQD in the germline V gene (reference sequence). V was cut by 7 bases and J by 1 base, with 7 bases left in between. The CDR3 is 12 amino acids. CDR3 protein: CASTGENTEAFF. CDR3 DNA sequence: TGCGCCAGCACGGGGGAGAACACTGAAGCTTTCTTT.

The chain uses TRBV15 and TRBJ2-1; D not resolved. The ends were cut back, 4 bases at V and 0 bases at J, with 10 bases in the middle. Germline lookup yields CDR1 LNHNV and CDR2 YYDKDF (reference sequence). The CDR3 consists of 15 residues. The CDR3 here is CATSTSRSSYNEQFF. CDR3 nucleotide sequence: TGTGCCACCAGCACCTCCCGGAGCTCCTACAATGAGCAGTTCTTC.

This clone was observed a few times. J is TRBJ1-5 and V is TRBV28; 12 positions agree with TRBD1. Germline loops: CDR1 MDHEN, CDR2 SYDVKM. With V trimmed by 7 bases and J by 2 bases, 3 bases remained unmatched. This CDR3 region has 15 residues. CDR3 sequence reads: CASKGQGAGNQPQHF. The DNA for the CDR3 is TGTGCCAGCAAGGGACAGGGGGCTGGCAATCAGCCCCAGCATTTT.

This clone appeared once. The V and J genes are TRBV5-1 and TRBJ2-5; D perhaps matches TRBD2 (6 bases). CDR1 SGHRS and CDR2 YFSETQ come from the germline V gene. The CDR3 is 15 residues long. Trimming pared 4 bases from V and 3 bases from J, leaving 16 bases between. The CDR3 DNA sequence: TGCGCCAGCAGCGACACGCCGGGACTCGAAGAGACCCAGTACTTC. Its protein product is CASSDTPGLEETQYF.

This clone occurred many times. V usage is TRBV5-6 and J usage is TRBJ2-7; perhaps TRBD1 as D (5 bases). Germline V gene sequence: CDR1 SGHDT, CDR2 YYEEEE. V was clipped by 0 bases and J by 1 base, with 8 bases between them. The CDR3 is made up of 14 amino acids. CDR3 nucleotide sequence: TGTGCCAGCAGCTTGGGACAGCCGTCCTACGAGCAGTACTTC. Translated, it gives CASSLGQPSYEQYF.

V gene TRBV11-2 combines with J gene TRBJ1-2; D is perhaps TRBD1 (5 bases). Germline V gene sequence: CDR1 SGHAT, CDR2 FQNNGV. V was pared by 1 base and J by 3 bases, with 18 bases between. The CDR3 is 17 amino acids. The CDR3 spells CASSLGVGASSDYGYTF. In nucleotides, the CDR3 is TGTGCCAGCAGCTTAGGGGTAGGGGCCAGTTCGGACTATGGCTACACCTTC. The full variable domain, in which reference TRBV11-2 and TRBJ1-2 provide the parts outside the CDR3, is EAGVAQSPRYKIIEKRQSVAFWCNPISGHATLYWYQQILGQGPKLLIQFQNNGVVDDSQLPKDRFSAERLKGVDSTLKIQPAKLEDSAVYLCASSLGVGASSDYGYTFGSGTRLTVV.

The chain joins TRBV6-5 to TRBJ2-7; 8 bases map to TRBD1. Germline assignment: CDR1 MNHEY and CDR2 SVGAGI. The J segment lost 6 bases and the V segment lost 5 bases, leaving 9 bases of the junction unmatched. The CDR3 totals 14 residues. The CDR3 nucleotides are TGTGCCAGCAGTACACGGACAGGGTCCACCGAGCAGTACTTC. The encoded protein is CASSTRTGSTEQYF.

The CDR3 region has the DNA TGTGCCTGGAGGCGCCGGTGGGGACAGGGGGTCTCTGGAAACACCATATATTTT. It encodes CAWRRRWGQGVSGNTIYF. The chain carries TRBV30 and TRBJ1-3; 11 nucleotides align to TRBD1. This CDR3 is 18 amino acids long. V was clipped by 3 bases and J by 0 bases; unmatched bases: 10. Germline-derived CDR1 and CDR2 are GTSNPN and SVGIG (reference sequence).

This rearrangement joins TRBV9 to TRBJ1-2; weak D call: TRBD1 (6 bases). The CDR3 consists of 15 residues. V was cut by 0 bases and J by 4 bases, with 13 bases left in between. Germline V lookup: CDR1 SGDLS, CDR2 YYNGEE. The DNA of the CDR3 is TGTGCCAGCAGCGTAGAAGGTCAGGGGATCTATGGCTACACCTTC. Amino acids: CASSVEGQGIYGYTF.

The J gene is TRBJ1-2, the V gene TRBV28; no reliable D call. The CDR3 sequence is 11 residues long. V was pared by 8 bases and J by 4 bases, with 8 bases between. Germline-derived CDR1 and CDR2 are MDHEN and SYDVKM. In nucleotides, the CDR3 is TGTGCCAGCGGAGACACCTATGGCTACACCTTC. Its translation is CASGDTYGYTF.

This sequence joins TRBV15 and TRBJ2-4; D is uncertain. The CDR3 totals 14 residues. V was shortened by 0 bases and J by 1 base, with 4 bases between the two germline ends. Per the germline V gene, CDR1 is LNHNV and CDR2 is YYDKDF (reference sequence). CDR3 DNA: TGTGCCACCAGCAGAGATATGGCCAAAAACATTCAGTACTTC. It encodes CATSRDMAKNIQYF.

The chain is built from TRBV18 and TRBJ2-3; 8 nucleotides match TRBD1. V was clipped by 0 bases and J by 8 bases; unmatched bases: 4. The length of the CDR3 is 14 residues. The V gene's germline CDR1 is KGHSH and CDR2 LQKENI. CDR3 coding DNA: TGTGCCAGCTCACCACCCCAGGGGGCCGGTACGCAGTATTTT. Translation gives CASSPPQGAGTQYF.

The chain is built from TRBV19 and TRBJ1-5, with 7 bases identical to TRBD1. Germline V gene lookup returns CDR1 LNHDA and CDR2 SQIVND (reference sequence). The CDR3 has 14 residues. After removal of 4 bases from V and 3 bases from J, the junction contained 3 bases not matched to a gene. The CDR3 coding sequence is TGTGCCAGTAGTAGGGGACAGATCAATCAGCCCCAGCATTTT. It is translated as CASSRGQINQPQHF.

The V and J genes are TRBV7-3 and TRBJ1-2, with D maybe TRBD1 (6 bases). Germline assignment: CDR1 SGHTA and CDR2 FQGTGA. The CDR3 is made up of 13 amino acids. V shed 2 bases and J shed 4 bases, with 8 bases lying between them. DNA for the CDR3: TGTGCCAGCAGCTTACAGGGGCTCTATGGCTACACCTTC. As protein: CASSLQGLYGYTF.

The genes are TRBV30 and TRBJ2-5; weak D call: TRBD1 (5 bases). The J call may be wrong; the DNA end is better matched by TRBJ2-7. CDR1 is GTSNPN and CDR2 is SVGIG in the germline V gene (reference sequence). This CDR3 has 13 amino acids. The CDR3 nucleotides are TGTGCCTGGAGGGTCCAGGGAACCTACGAGCAGTACTTC. It specifies CAWRVQGTYEQYF.

V gene TRBV25-1 combines with J gene TRBJ1-1; D remains ambiguous. The CDR3 is 14 residues long. V lost 6 bases and J lost 3, with 14 bases in between. Germline loops: CDR1 MGHDK, CDR2 SYGVNS. CDR3 in amino acids: CASSLEGSDTEAFF. CDR3 DNA sequence: TGTGCCAGCAGCCTGGAGGGATCGGACACTGAAGCTTTCTTT. Variable domain in full (rest from reference TRBV25-1 and TRBJ1-1): EADIYQTPRYLVIGTGKKITLECSQTMGHDKMYWYQQDPGMELHLIHYSYGVNSTEKGDLSSESTVSRIRTEHFPLTLESARPSHTSQYLCASSLEGSDTEAFFGQGTRLTVV.

In DNA, the CDR3 is TGTGCCAGCAGTACACTCCGGACAGGCACGAACACCGGGGAGCTGTTTTTT. It codes for CASSTLRTGTNTGELFF. The chain recombines TRBV28 with TRBJ2-2; 7 bases fit TRBD1. V gave up 5 bases and J gave up 0 bases; unmatched junction bases: 9. Germline CDR1 and CDR2: MDHEN and SYDVKM. This CDR3 spans 17 amino acids.

The chain uses TRBV7-3 and TRBJ2-6; D uncertain. Trimming shortened V by 4 bases and J by 2 bases, and 15 bases separated the two germline ends. The CDR3 is 17 residues long. Germline-derived CDR1 and CDR2 are SGHTA and FQGTGA. The CDR3 reads CASSYAVRSPGANVLTF. The CDR3 DNA reads as TGTGCCAGCAGCTACGCGGTACGGAGCCCTGGGGCCAACGTCCTGACTTTC.

This chain connects TRBV29-1 to TRBJ2-3; TRBD2 aligns across 10 bases. V trimming: 8 bases; J trimming: 2 bases; junction bases outside the gene matches: 7. CDR3 size: 14 residues. The V gene's germline CDR1 is SQVTM and CDR2 ANQGSEA. The CDR3 protein is CSPISGGITDTQYF. CDR3 DNA: TGCAGCCCCATTAGCGGGGGGATCACAGATACGCAGTATTTT.

The rearrangement uses TRBV9 and TRBJ1-1; 7 bases align to TRBD1. The germline CDR1 and CDR2 sequences are SGDLS and YYNGEE. V was clipped by 4 bases and J by 7 bases; unmatched bases: 4. The CDR3 runs to 12 residues. The DNA of the CDR3 is TGTGCCAGCAGCCCAGGGACAGTTGAAGCTTTCTTT. Its translation is CASSPGTVEAFF.

The chain uses TRBV6-1 and TRBJ1-5; D unresolved. Germline V lookup: CDR1 MNHNS, CDR2 SASEGT. This CDR3 spans 15 amino acids. V was shortened by 0 bases and J by 1 base, with 7 bases between the two germline ends. CDR3 nucleotides: TGTGCCAGCAGTGAAGCCCCCACAAGCAATCAGCCCCAGCATTTT. Translated: CASSEAPTSNQPQHF.

This clone was observed a few times. This sequence joins TRBV27 and TRBJ2-7; 10 bases line up with TRBD2. With V trimmed by 0 bases and J by 5 bases, 4 bases remained unmatched. The CDR3 has 15 residues. Germline assignment: CDR1 MNHEY and CDR2 SMNVEV (reference sequence). The CDR3 here is CASSLSSLAGDEQYF. The CDR3 nucleotides read TGTGCCAGCAGTTTATCTTCGCTAGCGGGAGACGAGCAGTACTTC.

The J gene is TRBJ1-6, the V gene TRBV19, with 11 bases matching TRBD1. The V gene's germline CDR1 is LNHDA and CDR2 SQIVND (reference sequence). The V segment lost 5 bases and the J segment 9 bases; nucleotides outside the gene matches: 3. The CDR3 is made up of 14 amino acids. CDR3 amino acids: CASSSGTGGSPLHF. The CDR3 region has the DNA TGTGCCAGTAGTTCCGGGACAGGGGGTTCACCCCTCCACTTT.

The rearrangement links TRBV13 to TRBJ2-7, with TRBD2 identical over 15 bases. The J segment lost 5 bases and the V segment lost 8 bases, leaving 13 bases of the junction unmatched. From germline, CDR1 is PRHDT and CDR2 FYEKMQ (reference sequence). The CDR3 consists of 17 residues. In DNA form, the CDR3 reads TGTGCCAGCCCCCCGGGGACTAGCGGGAGGAAGAGCCACGAGCAGTACTTC. Encoded protein: CASPPGTSGRKSHEQYF.

The J gene is TRBJ1-2, the V gene TRBV29-1; D might be TRBD1 (6 bases). Germline loops: CDR1 SQVTM, CDR2 ANQGSEA. This CDR3 is built from 17 residues. V lost 0 bases to trimming and J lost 1 base, with 18 bases between them. CDR3 protein: CSVEDLNDRHLNYGYTF. DNA for the CDR3: TGCAGCGTTGAAGATCTTAACGACAGGCACCTTAACTATGGCTACACCTTC. Supplemented by reference TRBV29-1 and TRBJ1-2, the full variable domain reads SAVISQKPSRDICQRGTSLTIQCQVDSQVTMMFWYRQQPGQSLTLIATANQGSEATYESGFVIDKFPISRPNLTFSTLTVSNMSPEDSSIYLCSVEDLNDRHLNYGYTFGSGTRLTVV.

The rearrangement joins TRBV29-1 to TRBJ1-2; 7 nucleotides agree with TRBD1. This CDR3 spans 12 amino acids. The germline V gene has CDR1 SQVTM and CDR2 ANQGSEA. Unmatched junction bases numbered 4, after V lost 3 bases and J lost 6 bases. The CDR3 DNA follows: TGCAGCGTTGACAGGGGGAAGAATGGCTACACCTTC. Translating gives CSVDRGKNGYTF.

CDR3 coding DNA: TGTGCCAGCAGCTTAGGGTCGACAGGAGCAGATACGCAGTATTTT. This translates into CASSLGSTGADTQYF. The rearrangement links TRBV7-6 to TRBJ2-3, with D possibly TRBD1 on 6 matching bases. CDR1 and CDR2 (germline): SGHVS, FNYEAQ. V was cut by 1 base and J by 4 bases, with 12 bases left in between. The CDR3 sequence is 15 residues long. Complete variable domain (other parts from reference TRBV7-6 and TRBJ2-3): GAGVSQSPRYKVTKRGQDVALRCDPISGHVSLYWYRQALGQGPEFLTYFNYEAQQDKSGLPNDRFSAERPEGSISTLTIQRTEQRDSAMYRCASSLGSTGADTQYFGPGTRLTVL.

This chain links TRBV19 with TRBJ2-1; D perhaps matches TRBD1 (6 bases). From germline, CDR1 is LNHDA and CDR2 SQIVND (reference sequence). The CDR3 covers 15 residues. Trimming took off 7 bases at V and 1 base at J, with 14 bases between the two ends. CDR3 region: CASTEGRGSYNEQFF. CDR3 bases: TGTGCCAGTACCGAGGGAAGGGGGTCCTACAATGAGCAGTTCTTC.